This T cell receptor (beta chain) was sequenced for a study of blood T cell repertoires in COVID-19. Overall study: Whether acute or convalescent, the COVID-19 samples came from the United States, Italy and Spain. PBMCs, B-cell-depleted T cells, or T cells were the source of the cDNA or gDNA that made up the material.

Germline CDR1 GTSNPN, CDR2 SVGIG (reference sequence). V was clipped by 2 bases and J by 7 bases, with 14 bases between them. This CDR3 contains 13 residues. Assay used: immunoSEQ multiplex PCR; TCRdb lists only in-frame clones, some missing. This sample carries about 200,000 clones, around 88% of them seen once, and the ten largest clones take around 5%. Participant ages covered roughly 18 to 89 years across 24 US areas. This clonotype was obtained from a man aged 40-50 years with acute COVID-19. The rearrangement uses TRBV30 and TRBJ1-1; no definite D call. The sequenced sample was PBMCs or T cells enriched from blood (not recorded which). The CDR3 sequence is CAWSPLVGFEAFF. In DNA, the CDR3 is TGTGCCTGGAGTCCTTTGGTCGGGTTTGAAGCTTTCTTT.